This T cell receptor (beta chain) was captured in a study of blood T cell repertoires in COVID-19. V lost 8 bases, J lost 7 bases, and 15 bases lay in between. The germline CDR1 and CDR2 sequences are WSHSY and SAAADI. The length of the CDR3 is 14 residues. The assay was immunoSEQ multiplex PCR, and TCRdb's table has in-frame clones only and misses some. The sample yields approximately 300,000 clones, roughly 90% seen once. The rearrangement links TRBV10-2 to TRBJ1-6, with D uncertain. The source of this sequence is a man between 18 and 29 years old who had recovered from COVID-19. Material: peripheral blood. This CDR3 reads CASAGWTENSPLHF. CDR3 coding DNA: TGCGCCAGCGCAGGTTGGACTGAGAATTCACCCCTCCACTTT.